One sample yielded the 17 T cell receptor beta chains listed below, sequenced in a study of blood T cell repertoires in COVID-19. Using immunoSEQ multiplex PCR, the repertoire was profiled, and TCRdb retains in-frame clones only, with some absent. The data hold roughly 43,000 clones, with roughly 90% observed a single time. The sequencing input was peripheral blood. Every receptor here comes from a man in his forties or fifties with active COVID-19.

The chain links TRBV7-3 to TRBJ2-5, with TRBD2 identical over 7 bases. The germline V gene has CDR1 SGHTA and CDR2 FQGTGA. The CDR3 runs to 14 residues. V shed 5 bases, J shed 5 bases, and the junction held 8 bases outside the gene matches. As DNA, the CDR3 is TGTGCCAGCAGCCGTGGCCACGGGGGGGAGACCCAGTACTTC. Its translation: CASSRGHGGETQYF.

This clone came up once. For the CDR3, the DNA is TGTGCCAGCAGTGACTGTCAGGGTCACCCACCTAAGAACACTGAAGCTTTCTTT. It encodes CASSDCQGHPPKNTEAFF. The gene calls are TRBV6-4 and TRBJ1-1; D is perhaps TRBD1 (5 bases). The CDR3 loop spans 18 amino acids. The V gene's germline CDR1 is MRHNA and CDR2 SNTAGT. The V end lost 1 base, the J end lost 1 base, and 19 bases lay between the germline ends.

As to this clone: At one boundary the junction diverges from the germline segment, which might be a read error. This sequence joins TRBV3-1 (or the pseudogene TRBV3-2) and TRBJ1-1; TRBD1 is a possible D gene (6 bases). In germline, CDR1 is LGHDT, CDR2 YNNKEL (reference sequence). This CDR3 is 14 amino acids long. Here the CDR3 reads CASSQVFGDTEAFF. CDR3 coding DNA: TGTGCCAGCAGCCAAGTTTTCGGGGACACAGAAGCTTTCTTT.

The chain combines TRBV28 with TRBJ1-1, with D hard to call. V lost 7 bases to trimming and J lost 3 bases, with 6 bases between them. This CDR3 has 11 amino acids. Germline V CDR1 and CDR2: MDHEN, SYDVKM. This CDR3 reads CASTKYTEAFF. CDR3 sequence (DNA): TGTGCCAGCACCAAATACACTGAAGCTTTCTTT. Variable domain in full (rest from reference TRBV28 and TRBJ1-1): DVKVTQSSRYLVKRTGEKVFLECVQDMDHENMFWYRQDPGLGLRLIYFSYDVKMKEKGDIPEGYSVSREKKERFSLILESASTNQTSMYLCASTKYTEAFFGQGTRLTVV.

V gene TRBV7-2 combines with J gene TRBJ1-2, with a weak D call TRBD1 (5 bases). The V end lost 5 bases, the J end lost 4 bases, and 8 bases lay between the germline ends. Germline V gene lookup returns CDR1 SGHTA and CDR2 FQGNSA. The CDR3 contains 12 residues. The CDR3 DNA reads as TGTGCCAGCAGCGTCGACAGCTATGGCTACACCTTC. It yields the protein CASSVDSYGYTF.

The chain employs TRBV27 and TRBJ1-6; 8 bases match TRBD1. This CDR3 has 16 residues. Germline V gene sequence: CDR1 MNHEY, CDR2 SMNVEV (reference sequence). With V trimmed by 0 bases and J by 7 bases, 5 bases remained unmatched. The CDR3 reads CASSLSPDRVNSPLHF. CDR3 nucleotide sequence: TGTGCCAGCAGTTTATCGCCGGACAGGGTAAATTCACCCCTCCACTTT.

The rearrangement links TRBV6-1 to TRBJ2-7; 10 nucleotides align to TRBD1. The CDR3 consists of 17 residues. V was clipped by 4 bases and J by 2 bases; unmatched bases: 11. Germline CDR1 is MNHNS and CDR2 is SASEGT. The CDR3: CASSVRVTDRGAYEQYF. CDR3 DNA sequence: TGTGCCAGCAGTGTTAGAGTTACGGACAGGGGGGCCTACGAGCAGTACTTC.

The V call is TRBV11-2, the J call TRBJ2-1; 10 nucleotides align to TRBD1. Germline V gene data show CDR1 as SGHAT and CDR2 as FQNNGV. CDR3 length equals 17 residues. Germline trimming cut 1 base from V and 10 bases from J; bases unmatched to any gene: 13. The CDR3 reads CASSLGALWTGGREQFF. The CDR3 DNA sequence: TGTGCCAGCAGCTTAGGTGCACTGTGGACAGGGGGACGAGAGCAGTTCTTC.

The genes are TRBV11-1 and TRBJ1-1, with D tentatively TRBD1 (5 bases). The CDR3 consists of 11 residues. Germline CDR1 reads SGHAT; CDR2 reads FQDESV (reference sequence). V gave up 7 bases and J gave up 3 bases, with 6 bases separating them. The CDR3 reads CASKGYTEAFF. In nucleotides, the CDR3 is TGTGCCAGCAAGGGGTACACTGAAGCTTTCTTT.

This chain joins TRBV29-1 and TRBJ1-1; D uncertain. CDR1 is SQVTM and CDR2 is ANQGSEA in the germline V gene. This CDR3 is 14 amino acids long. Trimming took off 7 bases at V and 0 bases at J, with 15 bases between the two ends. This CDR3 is CSGGKSTLNTEAFF. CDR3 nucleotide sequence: TGCAGCGGCGGAAAATCGACCCTGAACACTGAAGCTTTCTTT. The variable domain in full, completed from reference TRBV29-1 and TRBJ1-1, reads SAVISQKPSRDICQRGTSLTIQCQVDSQVTMMFWYRQQPGQSLTLIATANQGSEATYESGFVIDKFPISRPNLTFSTLTVSNMSPEDSSIYLCSGGKSTLNTEAFFGQGTRLTVV.

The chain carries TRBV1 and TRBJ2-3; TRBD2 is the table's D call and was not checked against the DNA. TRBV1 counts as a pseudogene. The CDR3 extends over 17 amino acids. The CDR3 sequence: CTSRHLVGAGGQDTQYF. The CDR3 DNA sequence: TGCACCAGCAGACACCTAGTGGGAGCGGGGGGGCAAGATACGCAGTATTTT.

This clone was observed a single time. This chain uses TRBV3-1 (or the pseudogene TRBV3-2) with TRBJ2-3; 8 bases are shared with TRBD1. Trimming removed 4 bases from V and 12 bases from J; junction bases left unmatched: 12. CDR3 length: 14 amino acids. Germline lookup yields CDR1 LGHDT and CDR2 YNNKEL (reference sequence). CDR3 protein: CASSPKSTGAPQYF. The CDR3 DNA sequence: TGTGCCAGCAGCCCGAAATCGACAGGGGCTCCTCAGTATTTT.

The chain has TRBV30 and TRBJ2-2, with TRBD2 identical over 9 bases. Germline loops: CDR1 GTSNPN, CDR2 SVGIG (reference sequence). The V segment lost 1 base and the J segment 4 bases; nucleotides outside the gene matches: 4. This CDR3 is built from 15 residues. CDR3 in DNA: TGTGCCTGGAGTGGAATAGCGGGGGTCACCGGGGAGCTGTTTTTT. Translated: CAWSGIAGVTGELFF.

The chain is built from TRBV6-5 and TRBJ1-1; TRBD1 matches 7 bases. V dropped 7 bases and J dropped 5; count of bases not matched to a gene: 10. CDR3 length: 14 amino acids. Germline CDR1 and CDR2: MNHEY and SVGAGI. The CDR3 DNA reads TGTGCCAGCAACACAGGGGTGAGAAGTACTGAAGCTTTCTTT. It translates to CASNTGVRSTEAFF.

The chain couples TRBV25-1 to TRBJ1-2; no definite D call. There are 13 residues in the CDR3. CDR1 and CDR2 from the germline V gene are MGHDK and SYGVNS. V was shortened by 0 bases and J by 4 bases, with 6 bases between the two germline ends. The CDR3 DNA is TGTGCCAGCAGTGAATACGGAGGCTATGGCTACACCTTC. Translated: CASSEYGGYGYTF.

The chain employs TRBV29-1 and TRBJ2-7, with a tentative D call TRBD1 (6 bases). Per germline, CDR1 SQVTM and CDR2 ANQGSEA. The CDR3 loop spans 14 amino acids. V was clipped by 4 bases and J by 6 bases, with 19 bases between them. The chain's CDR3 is CSVAQGPRPGEQYF. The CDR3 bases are TGCAGCGTTGCGCAGGGGCCTCGGCCGGGCGAGCAGTACTTC.

CDR3 residues: CASRPGTVYGYTF. CDR3 in DNA: TGTGCCAGCAGACCCGGGACAGTATATGGCTACACCTTC. This chain connects TRBV6-5 to TRBJ1-2, with TRBD1 matching 7 bases. This CDR3 comprises 13 residues. With 6 bases clipped from V and 5 bases from J, the junction kept 6 bases outside the gene matches. Germline V lookup: CDR1 MNHEY, CDR2 SVGAGI.